These T cell receptor beta chains were read from a single sample in a study of T cell responses to AZD1222 COVID-19 vaccine. This table comes from immunoSEQ multiplex PCR, and its TCRdb copy is limited to in-frame clones, with some not included. The repertoire consists of over 120,000 clones, with around 93% occurring once and the leading ten covering around 3.5%. The sequenced sample was peripheral blood, obtained 28 days after the second AZD1222 dose. Source of these receptors: an adult who received the AZD1222 COVID-19 vaccine. CDR3s include the opening cysteine and the closing phenylalanine or tryptophan. D genes are given only for firm matches. Not every row has a clone size; where given, it reads once, few, many or a size class.

TRBV30	TRBJ1-1	NA	NA	TGTGCCTGGGGGCCGGGACAAGAAGCTTTCTTT	CAWGPGQEAFF
TRBV19	TRBJ1-5	NA	NA	TGTGCCAGTGAACAGGGATATACCGACAATCAGCCCCAGCATTTT	CASEQGYTDNQPQHF
TRBV2	TRBJ2-1	NA	NA	TGTGCCAGCAGTGGATTCAATGAGCAGTTCTTC	CASSGFNEQFF
TRBV7-8	TRBJ2-2	NA	NA	TGTGCCAGCAGCCCGTACTTCACCGGGGAGCTGTTTTTT	CASSPYFTGELFF
TRBV5-1	TRBJ1-1	once	NA	TGCGCCAGCAGCTGGACCGGGACGACGATGAACACTGAAGCTTTCTTT	CASSWTGTTMNTEAFF
TRBV6-5	TRBJ2-7	NA	TRBD2	TGTGCCAGCAGTCCTCTTACGGGAGGCCCCGAGCAGTACTTC	CASSPLTGGPEQYF
TRBV24-1	TRBJ2-3	NA	TRBD1	TGTGCCACCAGTGATTTGCCCCGGACAGGGCTTACGCAGTATTTT	CATSDLPRTGLTQYF
TRBV3-1/TRBV3-2	TRBJ1-2	NA	NA	TGTGCCAGCAGCCAAGGACGGGAGGGGCCGCCTGGGTATGGCTACACCTTC	CASSQGREGPPGYGYTF
TRBV25-1	TRBJ1-5	NA	TRBD1	TGTGCCAGCGGACAGGGAGGAGGAAGCAATCAGCCCCAGCATTTT	CASGQGGGSNQPQHF
TRBV5-1	TRBJ2-5	NA	TRBD1	TGCGCCAGCAGCTCAGGGGACAGGAAAGGAGGGGAGACCCAGTACTTC	CASSSGDRKGGETQYF
TRBV14	TRBJ2-1	NA	TRBD2	TGTGCCAGCAGCAAGACTAGCGGGAGTATTATCGATGAGCAGTTCTTC	CASSKTSGSIIDEQFF
TRBV7-7	TRBJ2-1	NA	NA	TGTGCCAGCAGCTTAGGGCAGGGTGGCAATGAGCAGTTCTTC	CASSLGQGGNEQFF
TRBV9	TRBJ2-5	NA	TRBD2	TGTGCCAGCACCCTCGGGCCAGCGGGAGGTGAGGAGACCCAGTACTTC	CASTLGPAGGEETQYF
TRBV6-2/TRBV6-3	TRBJ1-2	NA	TRBD1	TGTGCCAGCAGTAAACAGGGGGCGCTAACTGGTGACTACACCTTC	CASSKQGALTGDYTF
TRBV14	TRBJ2-1	NA	NA	TGTGCCAGCAGCCGCTACGGGAATGAGCAGTTCTTC	CASSRYGNEQFF
TRBV19	TRBJ1-5	NA	TRBD1	TGTGCCAGTACCAGGGGGCTTCAGCCCCAGCATTTT	CASTRGLQPQHF
TRBV4-2	TRBJ2-7	once	TRBD1	TGTGCCAGCAGCCAAACTGGACAGGATGTTTACGAGCAGTACTTC	CASSQTGQDVYEQYF
TRBV11-3	TRBJ2-7	NA	NA	TGTGCCAGCAGCTTAGCGGAGGGCCGGGCCTACGAGCAGTACTTC	CASSLAEGRAYEQYF
TRBV9	TRBJ1-1	NA	NA	TGTGCCAGCAGCCCGAGCAACAGAGACCCTGAAGCTTTCTTT	CASSPSNRDPEAFF
TRBV2	TRBJ2-1	NA	NA	TGTGCCAGCAGTGGGAGTAGGGGCAGGGGCTACAATGAGCAGTTCTTC	CASSGSRGRGYNEQFF
TRBV5-4	TRBJ2-7	NA	NA	TGTGCCAGCAGCTTGGGATCTACCTACGAGCAGTACTTC	CASSLGSTYEQYF
TRBV11-2	TRBJ1-1	NA	NA	TGTGCCAGCAGCCCATCGGGGTGGGAAGCTTTCTTT	CASSPSGWEAFF
TRBV9	TRBJ2-2	NA	NA	TGTGCCAGCAGCGTAGGGGGGGAGAACACCGGGGAGCTGTTTTTT	CASSVGGENTGELFF
TRBV7-3	TRBJ2-3	once	TRBD1	TGTGCCAGCAGCCCGGACAGGGACACGCAGTATTTT	CASSPDRDTQYF
TRBV27	TRBJ2-1	NA	TRBD2	TGTGCCAGCAGTTTAGCGGGAGGGTCCTACAATGAGCAGTTCTTC	CASSLAGGSYNEQFF
TRBV2	TRBJ1-5	NA	TRBD1	TGTGCCAGCAAACCTAGCCGGACAGGGCCATGGCAGCCCCAGCATTTT	CASKPSRTGPWQPQHF
TRBV19	TRBJ1-2	NA	NA	TGTGCCAGTAGTATCGGGACTAACTATGGCTACACCTTC	CASSIGTNYGYTF
TRBV2	TRBJ1-5	NA	NA	TGTGCCAGCAACCCGGGTAGGTTCTCCTATAGCAATCAGCCCCAGCATTTT	CASNPGRFSYSNQPQHF
TRBV5-1	TRBJ2-7	NA	TRBD1	TGCGCCAGCAGCGGGACAGGGTCCTACGAGCAGTACTTC	CASSGTGSYEQYF
TRBV28	TRBJ1-1	NA	NA	TGTGCCAGCAGTTTAGGCGGTGAAGCTTTCTTT	CASSLGGEAFF
TRBV27	TRBJ2-7	few	TRBD2	TGTGCCAGCAGGCGTACTAGCGGGAGTCCCTACGAGCAGTACTTC	CASRRTSGSPYEQYF
TRBV6-5	TRBJ2-3	few	NA	TGTGCCAGCAGTTCCCAGGGTCGTGCCTCAGATACGCAGTATTTT	CASSSQGRASDTQYF
TRBV2	TRBJ2-7	few	NA	TGTGCCAGCAAGGAACAGGCCTCTGGGGAGCAGTACTTC	CASKEQASGEQYF
TRBV28	TRBJ2-3	once	TRBD2	TGTGCCAGCAGTTTTGGGGGTGCGGGAGGGCCGGATACGCAGTATTTT	CASSFGGAGGPDTQYF
TRBV7-8	TRBJ2-7	NA	NA	TGTGCCAGCAGCCCCCGGGACACATACGAGCAGTACTTC	CASSPRDTYEQYF
TRBV5-6	TRBJ2-2	NA	NA	TGTGCCAGCAGCTTGGTGGGGAACACCGGGGAGCTGTTTTTT	CASSLVGNTGELFF
TRBV6-2/TRBV6-3	TRBJ1-1	once	NA	TGTGCCAGCAGCATCTCGGGACACCAGAACACTGAAGCTTTCTTT	CASSISGHQNTEAFF
TRBV28	TRBJ1-5	NA	NA	TGTGCCAGCGGTCCCGGGACATATCTTAGCAATCAGCCCCAGCATTTT	CASGPGTYLSNQPQHF
TRBV19	TRBJ2-7	NA	NA	TGTGCCAGTAGTTCATGGGGGGAAGGCTACGAGCAGTACTTC	CASSSWGEGYEQYF
TRBV7-8	TRBJ2-1	NA	TRBD2	TGTGCCAGCAGCCGCTATGCTAGCGGGAGGGCCCGTGAGCAGTTCTTC	CASSRYASGRAREQFF
TRBV7-2	TRBJ2-3	NA	TRBD2	TGTGCCAGCAGCCCTAGGTGGGAGGGCCGTATAGATACGCAGTATTTT	CASSPRWEGRIDTQYF
TRBV7-3	TRBJ1-2	NA	NA	TGTGCCAGCAGCTTTGTCTCCAGGGCTGGCTACACCTTC	CASSFVSRAGYTF
TRBV28	TRBJ1-2	NA	NA	TGTGCCAGCAGGCCCCAAACTTTGGCCTCGAACTATGGCTACACCTTC	CASRPQTLASNYGYTF
TRBV9	TRBJ2-1	NA	TRBD2	TGTGCCAGCAGCGACGGGCTAGCGGGATACAATGAGCAGTTCTTC	CASSDGLAGYNEQFF
TRBV30	TRBJ1-2	NA	NA	TGTGCCTGGAATTCGGACAGTCTCTGGGGCTACACCTTC	CAWNSDSLWGYTF
TRBV19	TRBJ2-6	NA	NA	TGTGCCAGTAGTATGATGGCAGCTTCGTCTGGGGCCAACGTCCTGACTTTC	CASSMMAASSGANVLTF
TRBV9	TRBJ1-2	NA	NA	TGTGCCAGCAGCGTCAGGGGAGATGGCTACACCTTC	CASSVRGDGYTF
TRBV7-6	TRBJ1-3	NA	NA	TGTGCCAGCAGCGCGACTGGAAACACCATATATTTT	CASSATGNTIYF
TRBV5-4	TRBJ1-1	NA	NA	TGTGCCAGCAGCCGGGGGGCAGGGGCTTCCACTGAAGCTTTCTTT	CASSRGAGASTEAFF
TRBV7-9	TRBJ2-1	NA	NA	TGTGCCAGCAGCTCCGGGAATGAGCAGTTCTTC	CASSSGNEQFF
TRBV19	TRBJ2-7	NA	NA	TGTGCCAGTAGTATAGGCCTCAGGGGCCTCGACTACGAGCAGTACTTC	CASSIGLRGLDYEQYF
TRBV30	TRBJ2-7	NA	TRBD1	TGTGCCTGGAGGGGACAGGGCGTCTACGAGCAGTACTTC	CAWRGQGVYEQYF